This T cell receptor beta chain was identified in a study of blood T cell repertoires in COVID-19. In the study overall: Samples of COVID-19 (acute and convalescent) were obtained from the United States, Italy and Spain. The cDNA or gDNA used as material had been derived from T cells, B-cell-depleted T cells, or PBMCs.

Germline V gene data show CDR1 as KGHDR and CDR2 as SFDVKD. The CDR3 is made up of 18 amino acids. The J segment lost 5 bases and the V segment lost 2 bases, leaving 12 bases of the junction unmatched. Original processing methods: Reference gene primers were amplified, and this amplification served to estimate nucleated cell counts. Sequenced by immunoSEQ multiplex PCR; TCRdb stores in-frame clones only, minus some. The V and J calls and clone size are taken from that table; D and trimming were inferred from the DNA. This sample has about 150,000 clones, with 82% found just once. This clonotype was sampled from a woman older than 75 with active or convalescent COVID-19. The rearrangement uses TRBV24-1 and TRBJ2-3; 10 bases line up with TRBD2. The sample was peripheral blood. The CDR3 sequence is CATSDSVAGGLVGDTQYF. Here the CDR3 DNA reads TGTGCCACCAGTGATTCCGTAGCGGGAGGCTTGGTCGGAGATACGCAGTATTTT.